Below, 7 T cell receptor beta chains from the same sample are listed, as sequenced in a study of blood T cell repertoires in COVID-19. The assay was immunoSEQ multiplex PCR, and TCRdb's table has in-frame clones only and misses some. The data show around 250,000 clones, approximately 89% seen once. The sequenced sample consisted of PBMCs or T cells enriched from blood (not recorded which). These receptors came from a man between 40 and 49 years old who had been exposed to COVID-19.

The chain employs TRBV2 and TRBJ1-2; tentatively, D is TRBD1 (5 bases). CDR1 SNHLY and CDR2 FYNNEI come from the germline V gene. CDR3 length equals 12 residues. Trimming took off 4 bases at V and 7 bases at J, with 10 bases between the two ends. The CDR3 nucleotides are TGTGCCAGCAGTGGGCAGGGCGGTGGCTACACCTTC. The encoded protein is CASSGQGGGYTF.

This chain links TRBV12-3 or TRBV12-4 with TRBJ1-6, with 8 bases lining up with TRBD1. Trimming at V came to 8 bases and at J to 8 bases, leaving 5 bases not matched to a gene. The CDR3 has 13 amino acids. The CDR3 is CASGTGSHSPLHF. The CDR3 bases are TGTGCCAGCGGGACAGGAAGTCATTCACCCCTCCACTTT.

The chain combines TRBV9 with TRBJ2-5; 13 positions match TRBD2. CDR3 size: 15 residues. J gave up 4 bases and V 3 bases, and 3 bases lay outside the gene matches. Germline V gene data show CDR1 as SGDLS and CDR2 as YYNGEE. The CDR3 nucleotides are TGTGCCAGCAGCGGGACTAGCGGGGGCTTAGAGACCCAGTACTTC. It encodes CASSGTSGGLETQYF. The full variable domain, completed using reference TRBV9 and TRBJ2-5, is DSGVTQTPKHLITATGQRVTLRCSPRSGDLSVYWYQQSLDQGLQFLIQYYNGEERAKGNILERFSAQQFPDLHSELNLSSLELGDSALYFCASSGTSGGLETQYFGPGTRLLVL.

This clone has only one observation. The rearrangement links TRBV24-1 to TRBJ2-1; 14 nucleotides match TRBD2. The CDR3 totals 14 residues. The germline CDR1 and CDR2 sequences are KGHDR and SFDVKD. J was trimmed by 8 bases and V by 9 bases; bases with no gene match: 5. The CDR3 loop reads CATQTSGRAYEQFF. The DNA for the CDR3 is TGTGCCACCCAGACTAGCGGGAGGGCATATGAGCAGTTCTTC.

The chain links TRBV30 to TRBJ1-2; D perhaps matches TRBD1 (6 bases). The CDR3 extends over 13 amino acids. Germline CDR1 GTSNPN, CDR2 SVGIG (reference sequence). V was shortened by 0 bases and J by 7 bases, with 12 bases between the two germline ends. The CDR3 DNA reads TGTGCCTGGAGTGTACTGCGGGGGCTTGGCTACACCTTC. The encoded protein is CAWSVLRGLGYTF.

The V and J genes are TRBV20-1 and TRBJ2-5; no reliable D call. Per the germline V gene, CDR1 is DFQATT and CDR2 is SNEGSKA (reference sequence). The CDR3 loop spans 10 amino acids. In nucleotides, the CDR3 is TGCACGCAGTACCAAGAGACCCAGTACTTC. Protein sequence: CTQYQETQYF.

The chain combines TRBV28 with TRBJ2-1; D is perhaps TRBD2 (5 bases). Germline loops: CDR1 MDHEN, CDR2 SYDVKM. V was cut by 5 bases and J by 9 bases, with 11 bases left in between. This CDR3 spans 12 amino acids. This CDR3 is CASSAIGSEQFF. As DNA, the CDR3 is TGTGCCAGCAGTGCTATTGGGAGTGAGCAGTTCTTC.